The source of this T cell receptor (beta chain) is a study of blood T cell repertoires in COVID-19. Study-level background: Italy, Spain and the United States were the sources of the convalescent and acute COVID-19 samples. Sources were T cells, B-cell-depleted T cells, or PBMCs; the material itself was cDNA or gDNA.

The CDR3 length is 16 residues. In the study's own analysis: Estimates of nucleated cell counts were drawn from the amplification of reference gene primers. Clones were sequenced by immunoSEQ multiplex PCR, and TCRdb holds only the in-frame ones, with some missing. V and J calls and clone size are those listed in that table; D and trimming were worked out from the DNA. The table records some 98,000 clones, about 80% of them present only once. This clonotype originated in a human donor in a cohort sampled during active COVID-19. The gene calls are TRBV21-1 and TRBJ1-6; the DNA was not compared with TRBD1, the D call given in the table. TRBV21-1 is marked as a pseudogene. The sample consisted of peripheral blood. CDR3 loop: CASSKSTGERNSPLHF. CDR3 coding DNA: TGTGCCAGCAGCAAATCGACAGGGGAGCGGAATTCACCCCTCCACTTT.